These 13 T cell receptor beta chains originate from one sample sequenced in a study of blood T cell dynamics during melanoma immunotherapy. Indicated time point: week 3, after first cycle of checkpoint inhibitor. Data came from immunoSEQ multiplex PCR; TCRdb stores just in-frame clones and leaves some out. The profile shows approximately 9,600 clones, roughly 85% of them singletons. This sample comprised blood, obtained from a patient treated with checkpoint blockade. All receptors derive from a human donor with melanoma.

This clone turned up a few times. V is TRBV4-1 and J is TRBJ1-4; D not resolved. The V end was cut by 4 bases, the J end by 7 bases, with 10 bases between. Germline-derived CDR1 and CDR2 are MGHRA and YSYEKL. The CDR3 is made up of 13 amino acids. The CDR3 bases are TGCGCCAGCAGCCTCGTCGCGGGTGAAAAACTGTTTTTT. Its protein is CASSLVAGEKLFF.

The chain recombines TRBV4-1 with TRBJ2-4, with D unclear. CDR3 length equals 11 residues. CDR1 and CDR2 (germline): MGHRA, YSYEKL. The V end lost 1 base, the J end lost 8 bases, and 3 bases lay between the germline ends. The CDR3 DNA sequence: TGCGCCAGCAGCCAAGCGGACATTCAGTACTTC. It is translated as CASSQADIQYF.

The count of this clone is one. This sequence joins TRBV9 and TRBJ2-3; 9 nucleotides line up with TRBD2. The CDR3 runs to 15 residues. Per the germline V gene, CDR1 is SGDLS and CDR2 is YYNGEE. The junction had 10 bases not matched to a gene; V was cut back by 4 bases and J by 7 bases. The CDR3 loop is CASSPEASGAYTQYF. The CDR3 coding sequence is TGTGCCAGCAGCCCTGAGGCTAGCGGGGCGTATACGCAGTATTTT.

The chain carries TRBV7-2 and TRBJ2-3, with TRBD1 identical over 7 bases. Trimming at V came to 1 base and at J to 10 bases, leaving 5 bases not matched to a gene. The CDR3 covers 13 residues. The germline gives CDR1 SGHTA, CDR2 FQGNSA. The CDR3 DNA reads as TGTGCCAGCAGCTTAGGGAGACAGGGCGCGCAGTATTTT. As protein: CASSLGRQGAQYF. The variable domain in full, completed from reference TRBV7-2 and TRBJ2-3, reads GAGVSQSPSNKVTEKGKDVELRCDPISGHTALYWYRQSLGQGLEFLIYFQGNSAPDKSGLPSDRFSAERTGGSVSTLTIQRTQQEDSAVYLCASSLGRQGAQYFGPGTRLTVL.

The chain is built from TRBV9 and TRBJ1-5; D possibly corresponds to TRBD1 (6 bases). Germline values: CDR1 SGDLS, CDR2 YYNGEE. The CDR3 covers 15 residues. The V end was cut by 3 bases, the J end by 4 bases, with 14 bases between. The CDR3 DNA reads as TGTGCCAGCAGCGCCCGGCCGGGACAAAATCAGCCCCAGCATTTT. It codes for CASSARPGQNQPQHF.

This chain links TRBV6-6 with TRBJ2-4, with D unresolved. This CDR3 spans 16 amino acids. Germline V CDR1 and CDR2: MNHNY, SVGAGI (reference sequence). V gave up 2 bases and J gave up 8 bases, with 19 bases separating them. The CDR3 spells CASSYNSPLVVDIQYF. The CDR3 DNA is TGTGCCAGCAGTTACAACTCCCCCCTAGTTGTAGACATTCAGTACTTC.

The rearrangement joins TRBV7-2 to TRBJ1-2, with D perhaps matching TRBD1 (6 bases). Germline V gene data show CDR1 as SGHTA and CDR2 as FQGNSA. V lost 2 bases and J 8 bases, leaving 9 bases between the germline ends. This CDR3 has 12 amino acids. The CDR3 sequence is CASSLIQGGYTF. DNA of the CDR3: TGTGCCAGCAGCTTAATCCAGGGGGGCTACACCTTC.

The chain employs TRBV6-6 and TRBJ2-7; D call uncertain. CDR1 is MNHNY and CDR2 is SVGAGI in the germline V gene (reference sequence). This CDR3 is 14 amino acids long. With 2 bases removed from V and 5 bases from J, the gap between germline ends came to 13 bases. The CDR3 bases are TGTGCCAGCAGTTACCCCTCGGCTGGCCACGAGCAGTACTTC. It translates to CASSYPSAGHEQYF.

V usage is TRBV19 and J usage is TRBJ1-2, with D possibly TRBD1 on 5 matching bases. The V gene lost 7 bases and the J gene lost 6 bases, with 27 bases spanning the gap. This CDR3 comprises 17 residues. CDR1 LNHDA and CDR2 SQIVND come from the germline V gene (reference sequence). CDR3 DNA sequence: TGTGCCAGTACCCCCTCCGCCGGGACGGATTTTCTCAATGGCTACACCTTC. This gives the protein CASTPSAGTDFLNGYTF.

The J gene is TRBJ2-7, the V gene TRBV6-5; D is perhaps TRBD1 or TRBD2 (5 bases each). This CDR3 is 14 amino acids long. Germline V gene sequence: CDR1 MNHEY, CDR2 SVGAGI. Trimming removed 7 bases at V and 2 bases at J, with 15 bases between. The CDR3 nucleotides read TGTGCCAGCACCCTAGGAGTGGGGGCCTACGAGCAGTACTTC. It codes for CASTLGVGAYEQYF.

J is TRBJ2-1 and V is TRBV12-5, with 8 bases fitting TRBD1. CDR1 and CDR2 (germline): LGHNT, FRNRAP. CDR3 size: 13 residues. V lost 7 bases and J lost 6; bases outside the gene matches: 5. CDR3 protein: CASDETGANEQFF. The DNA of the CDR3 is TGTGCTAGTGACGAGACAGGGGCCAATGAGCAGTTCTTC.

The chain employs TRBV9 and TRBJ1-5; D is possibly TRBD1 (5 bases). The CDR3 runs to 15 residues. Trimming removed 4 bases from V and 2 bases from J, with 13 bases in between. The germline V gene has CDR1 SGDLS and CDR2 YYNGEE. The CDR3 bases are TGTGCCAGCAGCTTCACAGGTGTAGGCAATCAGCCCCAGCATTTT. Translating gives CASSFTGVGNQPQHF.

This clone showed up just a few times. The chain has TRBV28 and TRBJ2-5; no firm D call. The end of the DNA fits TRBJ2-7 better, so the J call may be wrong. The CDR3 consists of 14 residues. Germline V gene data show CDR1 as MDHEN and CDR2 as SYDVKM. The CDR3: CASRPPGPANEQYF. CDR3 coding DNA: TGTGCCAGCAGACCACCGGGCCCCGCCAACGAGCAGTACTTC.